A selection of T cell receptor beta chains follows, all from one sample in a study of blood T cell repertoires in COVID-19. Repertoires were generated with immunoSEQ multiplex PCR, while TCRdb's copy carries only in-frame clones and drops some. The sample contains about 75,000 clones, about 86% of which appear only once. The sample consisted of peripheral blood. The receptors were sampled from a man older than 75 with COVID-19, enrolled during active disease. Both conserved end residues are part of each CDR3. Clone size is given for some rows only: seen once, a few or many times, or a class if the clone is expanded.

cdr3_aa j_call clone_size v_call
CASSPVQGVQETQYF TRBJ2-5 NA TRBV3-1/TRBV3-2
CASSPPFVQTQYF TRBJ2-5 NA TRBV18
CASSQDPAGTASSYNEQFF TRBJ2-1 NA TRBV3-1/TRBV3-2
CASSLEWVGQGTKGYTF TRBJ1-2 NA TRBV7-2
CASSTPRIGTRGRGSYNSPLHF TRBJ1-6 NA TRBV21-1
CASSPTENTEAFF TRBJ1-1 NA TRBV18
CASSNRDRGIFTHPGNSPLHF TRBJ1-6 NA TRBV27
CASSIQGAQPQHF TRBJ1-5 NA TRBV19
CAISEAVGTSTNTGELFF TRBJ2-2 NA TRBV10-3
CASSGNYGYTF TRBJ1-2 NA TRBV27
CASSLTSGMAQETQYF TRBJ2-5 once TRBV7-3
CASRGVRYGYTF TRBJ1-2 NA TRBV6-5
CSVSSGTGGNQPQHF TRBJ1-5 NA TRBV29-1
CASSSTSGRSGELFF TRBJ2-2 NA TRBV7-2
CATSVTSGGPVTDTQYF TRBJ2-3 NA TRBV24-1
CASSQPYRGGNTEAFF TRBJ1-1 few TRBV5-1
CASSLHRGTYEQYF TRBJ2-7 NA TRBV11-3
CASSPRQGSTGELFF TRBJ2-2 NA TRBV7-3
CASSLRQEHNEQFF TRBJ2-1 NA TRBV5-1
CASSLVAGQPQHF TRBJ1-5 NA TRBV7-7
CASSLSKQGRGNQPQHF TRBJ1-5 NA TRBV28
CASSLYGDRGTEAFF TRBJ1-1 NA TRBV27
CASRSTGGEAFF TRBJ1-1 NA TRBV6-5
CASSIDIVAGTNEQFF TRBJ2-1 NA TRBV19
CASSEQRGSTDTQYF TRBJ2-3 NA TRBV6-1
CAISDVWGGGYTF TRBJ1-2 NA TRBV10-3
CASSLGPGQGVPFF TRBJ1-1 NA TRBV3-1/TRBV3-2
CASSRTGDNYNEQFF TRBJ2-1 NA TRBV5-1
CASSYSSRLETQYF TRBJ2-5 NA TRBV6-6
CASSPGQKNMNTEAFF TRBJ1-1 NA TRBV18
CASSSGTGVLGDTQYF TRBJ2-3 once TRBV19
CASSFPPGQGEEGNEKLFF TRBJ1-4 NA TRBV11-2
CASSLSGRSSYNEQFF TRBJ2-1 NA TRBV27
CASSPYSGGSTDTQYF TRBJ2-3 NA TRBV5-1
CASSLRGGEDTQYF TRBJ2-3 NA TRBV5-5
CASSFTAGGYNEQFF TRBJ2-1 NA TRBV5-1
CASSIRTHRGDSNQPQHF TRBJ1-5 few TRBV7-9
CASSSWDTTDTQYF TRBJ2-3 NA TRBV3-1/TRBV3-2
CASSRDSGLGGTIYF TRBJ1-3 few TRBV5-6
CASSRRPNEKLFF TRBJ1-4 NA TRBV6-5
CTSSPFRDSLTYEQYF TRBJ2-7 NA TRBV1
CASSYPTGGIDSPLHF TRBJ1-6 NA TRBV6-2/TRBV6-3
CASSLAQANIQYF TRBJ2-4 NA TRBV7-9
CAATGDHYEKLFF TRBJ1-4 NA TRBV10-3
CASSLQGAIYGYTF TRBJ1-2 NA TRBV5-4
CASRGGRHNSPLHF TRBJ1-6 NA TRBV6-5
CASSLRGQGYEQFF TRBJ2-1 once TRBV7-2
CASSQSRVTEAFF TRBJ1-1 NA TRBV3-1/TRBV3-2
CASREDRDTEAFF TRBJ1-1 few TRBV10-3
CASSQDSGTPTYEQYF TRBJ2-7 NA TRBV3-1/TRBV3-2
CASTVRQGVYEQYF TRBJ2-7 NA TRBV11-2
CASSQSDLANYGYTF TRBJ1-2 NA TRBV3-1/TRBV3-2
CASSPHPGDEAFF TRBJ1-1 once TRBV18
CASSQTRALQTQYF TRBJ2-5 medium-sized TRBV4-3
CASSSGQGWNTEAFF TRBJ1-1 NA TRBV5-8
CASSPLASYEQYF TRBJ2-7 once TRBV3-1/TRBV3-2
CASSLVDRGQYYGYTF TRBJ1-2 NA TRBV5-4